The clone carrying this T cell receptor beta chain was detected a few times. Antigen: not known. The entry originates in a study of beta chain features in type 1 diabetes. Study-wide points: Shortening of TCRB CDR3s, moderate but significant, appeared in all four CD4+ subsets of Type 1 diabetes patients.

V lost 4 bases, J lost 4 bases, and 9 bases lay in between. Per the germline V gene, CDR1 is SGHDT and CDR2 is YYEEEE. This CDR3 has 13 residues. The isolated RNA, all of it, was reverse transcribed, so expressed TCRB transcripts were what got sequenced. The data were produced by immunoSEQ multiplex PCR, yet TCRdb's version contains in-frame clones alone and is incomplete. The table records approximately 160,000 clones, approximately 8.1% of them present only once. This sequence originates from a man aged 18 to 30 in good health. The chain has TRBV5-6 and TRBJ1-5, with a weak D call TRBD1 (5 bases). Sequenced input: central memory CD4+ T cells from blood. CDR3 amino acids: CASSRRGNQPQHF. The CDR3, as DNA: TGTGCCAGCAGCAGGAGGGGTAATCAGCCCCAGCATTTT.